Described below is a single TCR beta chain sequence and its context. The data belong to a study of blood T cell repertoires in COVID-19. Across the whole study: Samples representing acute and convalescent COVID-19 were sourced from the United States, Italy and Spain. T cells, B-cell-depleted T cells, or PBMCs provided the cDNA or gDNA that served as material.

As handled by the study authors: Reference gene primer amplification yielded estimated nucleated cell counts. Repertoires were generated with immunoSEQ multiplex PCR, while TCRdb's copy carries only in-frame clones and drops some. Clone size and V and J calls were adopted from that table, with D and trimming inferred from the DNA. The sample holds 110,000 to 150,000 clones, around 81% seen once. Trimming stripped 5 bases from V and 14 bases from J, with 19 bases between. This CDR3 contains 14 residues. The germline CDR1 and CDR2 sequences are MNHEY and SMNVEV (reference sequence). Sequenced: peripheral blood. The source is a woman aged 50 to 60 with acute or convalescent COVID-19. This sequence joins TRBV27 and TRBJ1-6, with D uncertain. CDR3 in amino acids: CASSPREGQYTLHF. CDR3 nucleotides: TGTGCCAGCAGTCCGCGGGAGGGTCAATACACCCTCCACTTT.